These T cell receptor beta chains were read from a single sample in a study of T cell changes during pregnancy in multiple sclerosis. The table came from immunoSEQ multiplex PCR; TCRdb's copy has only in-frame clones and leaves some out. The data show more than 35,000 clones, approximately 90% seen once. The sequencing here drew on CD4+ T cells from peripheral blood mononuclear cells, taken in the first trimester of pregnancy. Every receptor here comes from a female donor in good health, enrolled as a control in a pregnancy study. The CDR3 runs from the conserved cysteine through the conserved F or W. D genes are given only for firm matches. Not every row has a clone size; where given, it reads once, few, many or a size class.

clone_size	j_call	v_call	d_call	cdr3_aa	cdr3_nt
-	TRBJ2-7	TRBV5-4	-	CASRQVGSYEQYF	TGTGCCAGCAGGCAGGTCGGGAGCTACGAGCAGTACTTC
-	TRBJ1-4	TRBV18	-	CASSSALGATNEKLFF	TGTGCCAGCTCATCAGCCCTTGGGGCCACAAATGAAAAACTGTTTTTT
-	TRBJ1-1	TRBV18	TRBD1	CASCAGTANTEAFF	TGTGCCAGCTGCGCCGGGACAGCTAACACTGAAGCTTTCTTT
-	TRBJ2-7	TRBV4-3	-	CASSQGRGAGSSYEQYF	TGCGCCAGCAGCCAGGGGAGGGGGGCAGGGAGCTCCTACGAGCAGTACTTC
few	TRBJ1-6	TRBV2	-	CASSRTGDNSPLHF	TGTGCCAGCAGCCGGACTGGCGATAATTCACCCCTCCACTTT
-	TRBJ2-7	TRBV30	-	CAWGSYEQYF	TGTGCCTGGGGGAGCTACGAGCAGTACTTC
-	TRBJ1-1	TRBV30	TRBD1	CAWRGQGRAEAFF	TGTGCCTGGAGGGGACAGGGAAGGGCTGAAGCTTTCTTT
-	TRBJ2-1	TRBV19	TRBD1	CASSTRQGPNEQFF	TGTGCCAGTAGTACGAGACAGGGCCCCAATGAGCAGTTCTTC
-	TRBJ1-3	TRBV30	-	CAWSVSAGNTIYF	TGTGCCTGGAGCGTGTCGGCTGGAAACACCATATATTTT
-	TRBJ1-1	TRBV2	-	CASTIYPNTEAFF	TGTGCCAGCACTATCTATCCCAACACTGAAGCTTTCTTT
once	TRBJ1-5	TRBV4-3	-	CASSQDFSLSNQPQHF	TGCGCCAGCAGCCAAGACTTCAGTCTTAGCAATCAGCCCCAGCATTTT
-	TRBJ2-1	TRBV5-4	-	CASSLVAREEQFF	TGTGCCAGCAGCTTGGTGGCACGGGAGGAGCAGTTCTTC
-	TRBJ2-6	TRBV7-9	-	CASSSRPGESSGANVLTF	TGTGCCAGCAGCTCAAGACCGGGGGAGAGCTCTGGGGCCAACGTCCTGACTTTC
once	TRBJ1-2	TRBV6-5	TRBD1	CASRRQGLNGYTF	TGTGCCAGCAGAAGACAGGGGCTTAATGGCTACACCTTC
-	TRBJ1-4	TRBV5-1	-	CASSRTGNNEKLFF	TGCGCCAGCAGCCGGACGGGGAATAATGAAAAACTGTTTTTT
-	TRBJ2-5	TRBV7-3	-	CASSLRRGETQYF	TGTGCCAGCAGCTTAAGGCGAGGGGAGACCCAGTACTTC
-	TRBJ2-1	TRBV2	-	CASLGIQALSYNEQFF	TGTGCCAGCCTTGGAATACAGGCCCTCTCCTACAATGAGCAGTTCTTC
few	TRBJ2-2	TRBV11-3	TRBD1	CASSPTGYTGELFF	TGTGCCAGCAGCCCGACAGGGTACACCGGGGAGCTGTTTTTT
-	TRBJ1-2	TRBV19	TRBD1	CASNIPGQGNYGYTF	TGTGCCAGTAACATACCGGGACAGGGTAACTATGGCTACACCTTC
-	TRBJ2-1	TRBV11-3	-	CASSLDRGVEQFF	TGTGCCAGCAGCTTAGATCGCGGGGTTGAGCAGTTCTTC
-	TRBJ2-1	TRBV7-8	TRBD2	CASSPSGGFDEQFF	TGTGCCAGCAGCCCTAGCGGGGGGTTCGATGAGCAGTTCTTC
-	TRBJ1-2	TRBV19	-	CASSSGKMYGYTF	TGTGCCAGTAGTTCAGGGAAAATGTATGGCTACACCTTC
-	TRBJ1-1	TRBV6-4	-	CASSENTNTEAFF	TGTGCCAGCAGTGAGAACACGAACACTGAAGCTTTCTTT
once	TRBJ2-2	TRBV9	-	CASSSSGAGELFF	TGTGCCAGCAGCTCCTCCGGGGCCGGGGAGCTGTTTTTT
-	TRBJ1-1	TRBV7-8	-	CASSLRSGTEAFF	TGTGCCAGCAGCTTAAGGTCAGGCACTGAAGCTTTCTTT
-	TRBJ2-2	TRBV14	-	CASSQVIGAGELFF	TGTGCCAGCAGCCAAGTCATAGGGGCCGGGGAGCTGTTTTTT
-	TRBJ2-2	TRBV4-1	TRBD1	CASSLRGQGDVGELFF	TGCGCCAGCAGCCTCCGGGGACAGGGCGATGTAGGGGAGCTGTTTTTT
-	TRBJ1-1	TRBV28	-	CASSPPGSTEAFF	TGTGCCAGCAGTCCCCCGGGGAGCACTGAAGCTTTCTTT
few	TRBJ1-5	TRBV28	-	CASSLGGSNQPQHF	TGTGCCAGCAGTTTAGGAGGTAGCAATCAGCCCCAGCATTTT
-	TRBJ2-1	TRBV6-5	TRBD2	CASSYSIAGGLSEQFF	TGTGCCAGCAGTTACTCGATAGCGGGGGGCCTTAGTGAGCAGTTCTTC
-	TRBJ2-2	TRBV2	-	CASSSLASNTGELFF	TGTGCCAGCAGTTCTCTAGCGTCGAACACCGGGGAGCTGTTTTTT
-	TRBJ2-1	TRBV28	TRBD2	CASSSSGGGIGEQFF	TGTGCCAGCAGTTCCTCAGGCGGGGGTATTGGTGAGCAGTTCTTC
-	TRBJ1-2	TRBV2	-	CASCRVTQGYNGYTF	TGTGCCAGCTGTCGGGTCACCCAGGGGTATAATGGCTACACCTTC
-	TRBJ1-6	TRBV7-3	-	CASSLEGGRNSPLHF	TGTGCCAGCAGCCTTGAGGGGGGGAGGAATTCACCCCTCCACTTT
-	TRBJ2-5	TRBV2	TRBD1	CASSVGTGNAETQYF	TGTGCCAGCAGTGTCGGGACAGGGAATGCGGAGACCCAGTACTTC
-	TRBJ2-2	TRBV2	TRBD1	CASSAGQGNTGELFF	TGTGCCAGCAGTGCGGGACAGGGAAACACCGGGGAGCTGTTTTTT
-	TRBJ1-1	TRBV4-1	TRBD1	CASSRGDRGQENTEAFF	TGCGCCAGCAGCCGTGGGGACAGGGGGCAGGAGAACACTGAAGCTTTCTTT
-	TRBJ2-7	TRBV2	-	CASSEMDARGKNEQYF	TGTGCCAGCAGTGAGATGGACGCGAGGGGGAAAAACGAGCAGTACTTC
-	TRBJ1-3	TRBV28	-	CASTGGAGNTIYF	TGTGCCAGTACTGGGGGGGCTGGAAACACCATATATTTT
-	TRBJ1-1	TRBV11-2	-	CASSLSSGDTEAFF	TGTGCCAGCAGCTTATCCTCCGGGGACACTGAAGCTTTCTTT